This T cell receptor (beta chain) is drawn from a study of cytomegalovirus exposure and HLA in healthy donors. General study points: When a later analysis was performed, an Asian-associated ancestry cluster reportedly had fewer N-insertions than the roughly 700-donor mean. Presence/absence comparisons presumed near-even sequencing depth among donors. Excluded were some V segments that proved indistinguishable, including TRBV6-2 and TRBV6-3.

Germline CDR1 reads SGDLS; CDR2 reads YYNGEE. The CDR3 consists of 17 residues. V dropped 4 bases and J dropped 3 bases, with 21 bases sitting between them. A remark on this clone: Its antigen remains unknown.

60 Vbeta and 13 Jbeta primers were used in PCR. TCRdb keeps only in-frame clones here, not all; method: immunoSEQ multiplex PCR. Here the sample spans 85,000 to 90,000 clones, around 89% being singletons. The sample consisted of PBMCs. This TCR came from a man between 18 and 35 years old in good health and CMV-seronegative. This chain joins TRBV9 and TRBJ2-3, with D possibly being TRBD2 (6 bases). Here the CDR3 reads CASSLVGGAPQTDTQYF. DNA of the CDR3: TGTGCCAGCAGCTTAGTGGGGGGAGCGCCCCAAACAGATACGCAGTATTTT.